A selection of T cell receptor beta chains follows, all from one sample in a study of STAT5B mutations in CD4+ large granular lymphocyte leukemia. Only in-frame clones appear in the TCRdb table, and some are missing; sequencing was by immunoSEQ multiplex PCR. This table holds about 31,000 clones, roughly 89% found once. Sequenced: CD4+ T cells from blood buffy coats. Receptor source: a human donor in good health. CDR3s include the opening cysteine and the closing phenylalanine or tryptophan. The D gene is left open where the match is weak. The size entry is marked missing in some rows and otherwise reads once, few, many or a size class.

NA	NA	TRBV2	TRBJ2-7	TGTGCCAGCAGTGAATACGTAACACTAGACGAGCAGTACTTC	CASSEYVTLDEQYF
NA	NA	TRBV28	TRBJ1-3	TGTGCCAGCAGTTTGCACTCTGGAAACACCATATATTTT	CASSLHSGNTIYF
NA	NA	TRBV27	TRBJ2-2	TGTGCCAGCAGCCGATTGGGGGGGGCGATCGGGGAGCTGTTTTTT	CASSRLGGAIGELFF
NA	NA	TRBV15	TRBJ2-4	TGTGCCACCAGCAGAGAACCCGGGAACTACCTCATTCAGTACTTC	CATSREPGNYLIQYF
NA	few	TRBV27	TRBJ1-1	TGTGCCAGCAGTCCTCGTTTCGCAGGGTTTAAGGGGAAGGACACTGAAGCTTTCTTT	CASSPRFAGFKGKDTEAFF
NA	NA	TRBV15	TRBJ2-2	TGTGCCACCAGCAGAGTACGGGATGAGGACTTTGGTTTTTTTACCGGGGAGCTGTTTTTT	CATSRVRDEDFGFFTGELFF
NA	NA	TRBV7-2	TRBJ2-3	TGTGCCAGCAGCTTAGGGGGCAGGGGAGCAGATACGCAGTATTTT	CASSLGGRGADTQYF
NA	NA	TRBV6-5	TRBJ1-5	TGTGCCAGCAGTTACGAGGGCCTCAATCAGCCCCAGCATTTT	CASSYEGLNQPQHF
NA	NA	TRBV6-1	TRBJ1-2	TGTGCCAGCGGCGAAGGGGAGGTCCGTAACTATGGCTACACCTTC	CASGEGEVRNYGYTF
TRBD1	NA	TRBV19	TRBJ2-7	TGTGCCAGTAGTGGACAGGGTTACGAGCAGTACTTC	CASSGQGYEQYF
NA	NA	TRBV7-3	TRBJ2-3	TGTGCCAGCAGCTTACTTAGTAGCACAGATACGCAGTATTTT	CASSLLSSTDTQYF
TRBD2	NA	TRBV7-9	TRBJ2-1	TGTGCCAGCAGCTCTCTAGCGGGGACCTACAATGAGCAGTTCTTC	CASSSLAGTYNEQFF
NA	NA	TRBV6-1	TRBJ1-1	TGTGCCAGCATTCTGAGGGGTGGTGAAGCTTTCTTT	CASILRGGEAFF
TRBD2	NA	TRBV7-2	TRBJ2-7	TGTGCCAGCAGCTTAGTGGGACTAGCGGGTTCTAGCTCCTACGAGCAGTACTTC	CASSLVGLAGSSSYEQYF
TRBD1	NA	TRBV5-6	TRBJ1-6	TGTGCCAGCAGCCGGACAGGGTTTGTTTCGAATTCACCCCTCCACTTT	CASSRTGFVSNSPLHF
TRBD2	NA	TRBV5-4	TRBJ2-7	TGTGCCAGCAGCTTGGTGGTAGCGGGAGGGTACGAGCAGTACTTC	CASSLVVAGGYEQYF
NA	NA	TRBV11-1	TRBJ2-7	TGTGCCAGCAGCTTAGATTTCTCCTACGAGCAGTACTTC	CASSLDFSYEQYF
TRBD1	once	TRBV10-3	TRBJ2-2	TGTGCCATCAGGCAAAACAGGGGGGACACCGGGGAGCTGTTTTTT	CAIRQNRGDTGELFF
NA	NA	TRBV19	TRBJ1-5	TGTGCCAGTAGTATATCGAATCAGCCCCAGCATTTT	CASSISNQPQHF